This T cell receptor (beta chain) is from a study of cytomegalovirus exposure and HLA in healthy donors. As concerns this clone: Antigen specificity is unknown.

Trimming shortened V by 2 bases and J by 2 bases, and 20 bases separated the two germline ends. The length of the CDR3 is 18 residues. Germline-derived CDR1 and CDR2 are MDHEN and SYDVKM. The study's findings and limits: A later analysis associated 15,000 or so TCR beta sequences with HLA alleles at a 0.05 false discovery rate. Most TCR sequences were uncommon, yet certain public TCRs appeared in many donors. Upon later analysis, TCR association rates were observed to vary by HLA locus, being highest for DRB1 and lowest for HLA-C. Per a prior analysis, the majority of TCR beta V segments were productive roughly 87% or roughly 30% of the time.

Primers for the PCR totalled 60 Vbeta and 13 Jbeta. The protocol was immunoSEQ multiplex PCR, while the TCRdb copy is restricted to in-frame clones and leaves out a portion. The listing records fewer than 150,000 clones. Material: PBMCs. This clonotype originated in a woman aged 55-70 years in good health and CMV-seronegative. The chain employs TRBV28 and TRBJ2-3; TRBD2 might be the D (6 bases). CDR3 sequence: CASSLIWGTPNYTDTQYF. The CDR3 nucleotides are TGTGCCAGCAGTTTAATCTGGGGGACTCCGAATTACACAGATACGCAGTATTTT.